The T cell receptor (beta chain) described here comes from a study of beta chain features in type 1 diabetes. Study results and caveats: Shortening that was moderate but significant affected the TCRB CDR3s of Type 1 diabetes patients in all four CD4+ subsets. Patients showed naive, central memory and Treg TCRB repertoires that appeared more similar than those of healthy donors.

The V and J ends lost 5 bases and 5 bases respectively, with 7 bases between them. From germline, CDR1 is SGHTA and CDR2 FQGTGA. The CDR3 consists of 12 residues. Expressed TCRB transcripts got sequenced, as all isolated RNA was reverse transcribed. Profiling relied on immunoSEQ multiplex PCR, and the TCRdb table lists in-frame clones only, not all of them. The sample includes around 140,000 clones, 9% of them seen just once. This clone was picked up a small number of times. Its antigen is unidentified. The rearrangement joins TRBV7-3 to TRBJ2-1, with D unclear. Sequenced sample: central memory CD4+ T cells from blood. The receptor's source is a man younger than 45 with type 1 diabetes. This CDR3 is CASSLYNNEQFF. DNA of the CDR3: TGTGCCAGCAGCCTCTATAACAATGAGCAGTTCTTC.